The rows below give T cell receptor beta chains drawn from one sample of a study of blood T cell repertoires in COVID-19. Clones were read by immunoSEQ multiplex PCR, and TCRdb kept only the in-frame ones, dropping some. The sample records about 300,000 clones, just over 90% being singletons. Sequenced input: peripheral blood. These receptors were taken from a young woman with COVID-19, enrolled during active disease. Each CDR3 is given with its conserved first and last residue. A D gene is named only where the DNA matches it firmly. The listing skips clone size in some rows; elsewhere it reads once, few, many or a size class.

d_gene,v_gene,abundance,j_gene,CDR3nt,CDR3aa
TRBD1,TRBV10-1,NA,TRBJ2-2,TGCGCCAGCAACCGGGACAGGGAGGCCGGGGAGCTGTTTTTT,CASNRDREAGELFF
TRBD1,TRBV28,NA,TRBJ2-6,TGTGCCAGCAGTTCGCCCGGGACAGGGGTCTCTGGGGCCAACGTCCTGACTTTC,CASSSPGTGVSGANVLTF
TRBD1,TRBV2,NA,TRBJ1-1,TGTGCCAGCAGTGAAGAAGTTGGGACAGGCCTTGAAGATGAAGCTTTCTTT,CASSEEVGTGLEDEAFF
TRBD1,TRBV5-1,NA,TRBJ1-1,TGCGCCAGCAGCAGCGTCGACAGGGGGACTGAAGCTTTCTTT,CASSSVDRGTEAFF
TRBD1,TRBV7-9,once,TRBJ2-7,TGTGCCAGCAGAGGGACAGTCCAAGGGTACGAGCAGTACTTC,CASRGTVQGYEQYF
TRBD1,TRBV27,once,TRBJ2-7,TGTGCCAGTTCATGGACAGGGAATTACGAGCAGTACTTC,CASSWTGNYEQYF
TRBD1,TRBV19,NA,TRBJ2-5,TGTGCCAGTAGTAGAGGGACAGACATACAAGAGACCCAGTACTTC,CASSRGTDIQETQYF
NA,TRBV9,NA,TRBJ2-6,TGTGCCAGCCTATCTGGGGCCAACGTCCTGACTTTC,CASLSGANVLTF
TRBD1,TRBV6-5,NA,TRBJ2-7,TGTGCCAGCAGACCCAGACAGGGGGCGAGCTACGAGCAGTACTTC,CASRPRQGASYEQYF
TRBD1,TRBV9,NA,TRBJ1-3,TGTGCCAGCAGCGTAGATCTAGGAGACAGGGGTTCCTCTGGAAACACCATATATTTT,CASSVDLGDRGSSGNTIYF